This note documents a single TCR beta chain sequence. The antigen this receptor binds is unknown. Base qualities are missing; no much larger clone stands one base away. The junction shows trimming of 6 bases on V and 4 bases on J, plus 16 bases between the germline ends. The germline V gene (reference sequence) specifies MNHEY as CDR1 and SMNVEV as CDR2. The CDR3, cysteine through phenylalanine, is 16 amino acids long. Just CDR3 DNA is preserved here, 48 bases in frame from base 1. The approximately 39 donors, aged about 6 to 95 years, were systemically healthy Caucasian individuals from Russia. About 9.1 milliliters of peripheral blood were collected from each donor into EDTA-treated Vacutainer tubes. Ficoll-Paque density-gradient centrifugation was used to isolate PBMCs, with at least 6 million per sample. Trizol reagent was used to extract total RNA from the PBMCs, yielding at least 6 micrograms per sample. Naive CD45RAhigh/CD27high T cell percentages were measured by flow cytometry on a PBMC aliquot from every donor.

Library method: 5' RACE. These reads were obtained on an Illumina HiSeq 2500. A second roughly 6 to 12 cycle PCR used a sample-barcoded 5' primer and a J-beta primer mix. A unique molecular identifier was introduced onto each TCR beta cDNA molecule by a template-switch 5' adaptor carrying 12 random nucleotides. At least 2.5 million CDR3-containing paired-end reads were obtained from each sample. All of the RNA was converted into first-strand cDNA using the Mint cDNA synthesis kit, with a TRBC-specific oligonucleotide serving as the primer. Following uracil-DNA glycosylase treatment, all cDNA underwent a first 18-cycle PCR with the universal primers M1SS and BC2_uni_R. In the source study's methods: For normalization, 1 million high-quality reads, each with a distinct molecular identifier, were randomly selected from each sample. Instead of being binned into consensus sequences, reads with shared molecular identifiers were discarded. MiTCR, with a Q25 quality threshold and the strictest error-elimination algorithm, was used for CDR3 identification, clonotype clustering and error correction. Lower-bound total TCR beta diversity was estimated with a nonparametric unseen species model using Euler transformation. In TCRdb, the public reads were trimmed at Q25 with fastp and aligned with MiXCR, with productive beta chains retained. Rows matching on CDR3 protein sequence are summarized as one entry with the most common DNA and genes. Here the V and J calls rest on TCRdb's processing, not on the authors' analysis. The sample table shows some 920,000 distinct CDR3 sequences, and just over 50% are seen once. Of the sample, about a fifth falls within the top ten clones.

This specimen comes from a study of blood T cells in healthy people across ages (dated by TCRdb to 2013 to 2016). About the full investigation: In model experiments, template switching captured about one uniquely barcoded TCR beta cDNA molecule for every two T cells. Two additional independent replicas of 1 million unique cDNA reads from the same blood draw were analyzed for two donors (one aged 18 to 30 and one aged 80 or older). To avoid experimental bias, donors of different ages were randomly spread across the sequencing lanes. Four age groups were formed from the donors: young (average approximately 17 years), middle-aged (approximately 40), aged (roughly 59) and long-lived (around 80). Age-related changes in TCR beta repertoire diversity were measured in the study by deep sequencing normalized with unique cDNA molecular identifiers.

What the authors observed across the whole study: Compared with the aged group, more naive CD4+ T cells, fewer expanded clones and increased TCR diversity were shown by the long-lived group, suggesting age selection. The percentage of naive T cells measured by flow cytometry correlated strongly with observed TCR beta diversity. Because donor CMV infection status was unknown, age-related changes in expanded clonotypes were potentially confounded. As age increased, observed TCR beta diversity per million T cells dropped in a roughly linear way, and a significant reduction was already evident by age approximately 40. Total diversity estimates from one million sequenced T cells were considered lower bounds and underestimates. Bulk unsorted PBMC profiling prevented conclusive comparison of naive and antigen-experienced compartments.

The receptor's source is a woman in her fifties or sixties in good health. The rearranged chain carries TRBV27 and TRBJ1-6; no confident D gene assignment can be made. Source material: blood. The encoded CDR3 is CASRSSSGEYNSPLHF. The DNA sequence is as follows: TGTGCCAGCAGATCCTCGTCCGGGGAGTATAATTCACCCCTCCACTTT.